This is a list of T cell receptor beta chains from one sample in a study of T cell changes during pregnancy in multiple sclerosis. Here immunoSEQ multiplex PCR was the method, and the copy in TCRdb shows in-frame clones only, minus some. This sample carries about 70,000 clones, 92% of them seen once, and the ten largest clones take roughly 1.5%. The sample here was peripheral blood, taken after pregnancy. The receptors were gathered from a female donor with multiple sclerosis, enrolled in a pregnancy study. Both conserved end residues are part of each CDR3. D genes are given only for firm matches. The size of a clone is reported for some rows only, either as once, few or many, or as a class for expanded clones.

v_call	clone_size	d_call	j_call	cdr3_aa	cdr3_nt
TRBV2	-	TRBD2	TRBJ2-4	CASSGLAGDLAKNIQYF	TGTGCCAGCAGCGGGCTAGCGGGAGATTTAGCCAAAAACATTCAGTACTTC
TRBV7-2	once	-	TRBJ2-7	CASSLTNAISYEQYF	TGTGCCAGCAGCTTGACTAACGCAATCTCCTACGAGCAGTACTTC
TRBV19	-	-	TRBJ1-3	CASSPLGGNTIYF	TGTGCCAGTAGCCCCCTCGGGGGAAACACCATATATTTT
TRBV5-4	-	TRBD2	TRBJ2-5	CASSSSGRAGETQYF	TGTGCCAGCAGCTCCAGCGGGAGGGCCGGGGAGACCCAGTACTTC
TRBV5-4	once	TRBD1	TRBJ1-1	CASSLAGQGSTEAFF	TGTGCCAGCAGCTTGGCGGGACAGGGGAGTACTGAAGCTTTCTTT
TRBV28	-	TRBD1	TRBJ1-2	CASTRTGPNYGYTF	TGTGCCAGCACACGGACAGGTCCTAACTATGGCTACACCTTC
TRBV5-1	-	-	TRBJ2-3	CASSPPREADTQYF	TGCGCCAGCAGCCCACCCAGAGAGGCAGATACGCAGTATTTT
TRBV19	-	-	TRBJ1-5	CASSIERYQPQHF	TGTGCCAGTAGTATAGAACGGTATCAGCCCCAGCATTTT
TRBV11-2	-	TRBD1	TRBJ2-2	CASSSVGTGIGELFF	TGTGCCAGCAGCTCAGTGGGGACAGGGATCGGGGAGCTGTTTTTT
TRBV5-6	-	-	TRBJ2-3	CASSPAGDTQYF	TGTGCCAGCAGCCCGGCAGGAGATACGCAGTATTTT
TRBV6-4	-	-	TRBJ2-1	CASSDTTAGGKFF	TGTGCCAGCAGTGACACCACCGCCGGCGGGAAATTCTTC
TRBV30	-	-	TRBJ1-5	CAWSPTHGPQHF	TGTGCCTGGAGTCCTACCCACGGGCCCCAGCATTTT
TRBV2	-	-	TRBJ2-7	CASTPGHGTYEQYF	TGTGCCAGCACCCCGGGACACGGTACCTACGAGCAGTACTTC
TRBV27	-	-	TRBJ1-2	CATRTGIPNYGYTF	TGTGCCACTCGAACAGGGATACCCAACTATGGCTACACCTTC
TRBV28	-	TRBD2	TRBJ2-6	CASSIGLAGGLGANVLTF	TGTGCCAGCAGTATAGGACTAGCGGGAGGACTAGGGGCCAACGTCCTGACTTTC
TRBV28	-	-	TRBJ2-7	CASSRPGAKLSYEQYF	TGTGCCAGCAGTCGGCCTGGGGCGAAACTCTCCTACGAGCAGTACTTC
TRBV5-1	-	-	TRBJ1-5	CASSRLPGSGQPQHF	TGCGCCAGCAGCAGACTCCCAGGGTCCGGTCAGCCCCAGCATTTT
TRBV6-5	-	-	TRBJ2-3	CATGTPDTQYF	TGTGCCACGGGGACACCGGATACGCAGTATTTT
TRBV6-1	few	-	TRBJ1-1	CASSVQYTEAFF	TGTGCCAGCAGTGTACAGTACACTGAAGCTTTCTTT
TRBV6-1	-	TRBD1	TRBJ1-4	CASSGRLSGGADEKLFF	TGTGCCAGCAGTGGTCGACTCTCAGGGGGCGCAGATGAAAAACTGTTTTTT
TRBV2	-	TRBD1	TRBJ1-2	CASRTTGTGGDGYTF	TGTGCCAGCAGAACTACCGGGACAGGGGGCGATGGCTACACCTTC
TRBV19	-	TRBD2	TRBJ2-1	CASVPAGVGEQFF	TGTGCCAGTGTCCCAGCGGGAGTGGGTGAGCAGTTCTTC
TRBV6-6	-	TRBD1	TRBJ1-5	CASSYGWGQGGQPQHF	TGTGCCAGCAGTTACGGGTGGGGACAGGGGGGTCAGCCCCAGCATTTT
TRBV10-1	-	TRBD2	TRBJ2-1	CASSVSSGDEQFF	TGCGCCAGCAGTGTCTCTAGCGGCGATGAGCAGTTCTTC
TRBV30	-	TRBD2	TRBJ2-1	CAWSAGTSGSNEQFF	TGTGCCTGGAGTGCGGGGACTAGCGGGAGCAATGAGCAGTTCTTC
TRBV10-1	-	-	TRBJ2-7	CASSELSYEQYF	TGCGCCAGCAGTGAGTTGAGTTACGAGCAGTACTTC
TRBV7-3	-	-	TRBJ2-1	CASRASAVAGEQFF	TGTGCCAGCCGAGCGTCGGCGGTCGCCGGTGAGCAGTTCTTC
TRBV10-2	-	TRBD1	TRBJ2-7	CASSALGQGSYEQYF	TGCGCCAGCAGTGCCCTGGGACAGGGGTCCTACGAGCAGTACTTC
TRBV10-3	-	-	TRBJ2-3	CAISESEQEFRHTDTQYF	TGTGCCATCAGTGAGTCGGAACAGGAGTTCAGACACACAGATACGCAGTATTTT
TRBV19	-	TRBD1	TRBJ2-3	CASSILRQGTDTQYF	TGTGCCAGTAGTATTTTGAGACAGGGGACAGATACGCAGTATTTT
TRBV18	-	TRBD1	TRBJ2-3	CATASGTGGTDTQYF	TGTGCCACAGCGAGCGGGACAGGGGGCACAGATACGCAGTATTTT